What follows are 2 T cell receptor beta chains derived from one specimen sequenced in a study of blood T cell repertoires in COVID-19. The data were produced by immunoSEQ multiplex PCR, yet TCRdb's version contains in-frame clones alone and is incomplete. The sample lists under 80,000 clones; 65% to 90% were seen once. Sequences were obtained from peripheral blood. These receptors were taken from a woman aged 60-70 years with acute or convalescent COVID-19.

V gene TRBV6-5 combines with J gene TRBJ1-2; D might be TRBD1 (6 bases). Germline loops: CDR1 MNHEY, CDR2 SVGAGI. There are 12 residues in the CDR3. With 4 bases removed from V and 6 bases from J, the gap between germline ends came to 9 bases. The CDR3, as DNA: TGTGCCAGCAGTTTCGGGGGGCATGGCTACACCTTC. Residues: CASSFGGHGYTF.

The chain employs TRBV5-1 and TRBJ2-1; 8 bases agree with TRBD2. Germline loops: CDR1 SGHRS, CDR2 YFSETQ. The CDR3 totals 16 residues. V gave up 2 bases and J gave up 0 bases; unmatched junction bases: 4. CDR3 in amino acids: CASSFSGANSYNEQFF. The CDR3 nucleotides read TGCGCCAGCAGCTTTAGCGGGGCGAACTCCTACAATGAGCAGTTCTTC.